This TCR beta chain is from a study of beta chain features in type 1 diabetes. About the study: Across the samples, 90 million to 120 million sorted cells were examined in total.

Expressed TCRB transcripts were sequenced because the isolated RNA had all been reverse transcribed beforehand. Data came from immunoSEQ multiplex PCR; TCRdb stores just in-frame clones and leaves some out. The sample records roughly 250,000 clones, 68% being singletons. Concerning this clone: The antigen remains undetermined.

CDR1 and CDR2 from the germline V gene are SGDLS and YYNGEE. Trimming cost V 3 bases and J 5 bases, with 11 bases left between them. The CDR3 contains 13 residues. Per donor, one heparinised blood draw averaged roughly 120 mL. Overall study results and limits: A cDNA-based sequencing approach could over-represent cells with high TCR expression.

The TCR sequence derives from a man aged 25 to 45 in good health. The V and J genes are TRBV9 and TRBJ2-5; unclear D gene. Sequencing was performed on naive CD4+ T cells from blood. The CDR3 region has the DNA TGTGCCAGCAGCGGTGAGGAGAGGGAGACCCAGTACTTC. Amino acids: CASSGEERETQYF. The full variable domain, with the rest looked up from reference TRBV9 and TRBJ2-5, is DSGVTQTPKHLITATGQRVTLRCSPRSGDLSVYWYQQSLDQGLQFLIQYYNGEERAKGNILERFSAQQFPDLHSELNLSSLELGDSALYFCASSGEERETQYFGPGTRLLVL.